This TCR beta chain was sequenced during a study of CD8 T cells in Susac syndrome. The authors reverse transcribed roughly 0.5 to 1 ug RNA with random hexamers. The immunoSEQ assay covered 54 Vbeta and 13 Jbeta segments for CDR3. TCRdb analysed the immunoSEQ multiplex PCR reads with MiXCR anew, one entry per CDR3 protein. The repertoire holds under 550,000 distinct CDR3 sequences, with 85% to 90% as singletons. This CDR3 contains 14 residues. Germline V gene lookup returns CDR1 SQVTM and CDR2 ANQGSEA. The germline V and J ends were trimmed by 4 bases and 3 bases, with 12 bases remaining between them. The sequenced target, TCR beta, came from blood CD8+ and CD4+ T cells. The patients who served as multiple sclerosis controls were treatment-naive and had stable or active relapsing-remitting disease that fulfilled the revised McDonald criteria. TEMRA cells were FACS-enriched, while CD8+ and CD4+ T cells were negatively isolated.

This TCR was sampled from a human donor with multiple sclerosis. V and J are TRBV29-1 and TRBJ2-2, with TRBD1 as a possible D gene (5 bases). Sample: CD8+ T cells from PBMCs. The CDR3 DNA reads TGCAGCGTTGTTGCCCAGGGCTACACCGGGGAGCTGTTTTTT. Protein product: CSVVAQGYTGELFF.